This T cell receptor beta chain was retrieved from a study of a mutant IDH1 vaccine in newly diagnosed glioma. TCRdb's copy holds only in-frame clones and misses some; the assay was immunoSEQ multiplex PCR. Of just over 65,000 clones listed, approximately 80% are singletons. Regarding this clone: Antigen: not known.

Time point: week 23, last vaccination. The vaccine gave 300 ug of a 20-mer mutant IDH1 peptide subcutaneously per dose. Losses at the gene ends were 3 bases for V and 1 base for J; bases not matched to a gene: 6. CDR3 length: 15 amino acids. CDR1 is SGDLS, CDR2 YYNGEE, per germline. The chain joins TRBV9 to TRBJ1-2; 7 nucleotides line up with TRBD1. The sequenced sample was PBMCs, obtained from a glioma patient whose treatment included an IDH1 peptide vaccine. This clonotype was obtained from a man between 18 and 29 years old with glioma. CDR3 DNA sequence: TGTGCCAGCAGCGCCCCGACAGGGAATAACTATGGCTACACCTTC. It codes for CASSAPTGNNYGYTF.